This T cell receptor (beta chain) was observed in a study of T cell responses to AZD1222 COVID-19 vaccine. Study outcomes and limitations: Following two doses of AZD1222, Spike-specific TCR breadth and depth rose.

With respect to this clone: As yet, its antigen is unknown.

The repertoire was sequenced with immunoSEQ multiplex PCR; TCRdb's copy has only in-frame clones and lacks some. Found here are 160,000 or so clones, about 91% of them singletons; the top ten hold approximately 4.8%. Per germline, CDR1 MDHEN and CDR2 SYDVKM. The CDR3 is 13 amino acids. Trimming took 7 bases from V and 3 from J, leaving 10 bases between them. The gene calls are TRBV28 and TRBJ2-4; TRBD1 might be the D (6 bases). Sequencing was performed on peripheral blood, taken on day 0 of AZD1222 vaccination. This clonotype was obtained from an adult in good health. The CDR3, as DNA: TGTGCCAGCACCCAGGACAGCAAAAACATTCAGTACTTC. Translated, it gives CASTQDSKNIQYF.